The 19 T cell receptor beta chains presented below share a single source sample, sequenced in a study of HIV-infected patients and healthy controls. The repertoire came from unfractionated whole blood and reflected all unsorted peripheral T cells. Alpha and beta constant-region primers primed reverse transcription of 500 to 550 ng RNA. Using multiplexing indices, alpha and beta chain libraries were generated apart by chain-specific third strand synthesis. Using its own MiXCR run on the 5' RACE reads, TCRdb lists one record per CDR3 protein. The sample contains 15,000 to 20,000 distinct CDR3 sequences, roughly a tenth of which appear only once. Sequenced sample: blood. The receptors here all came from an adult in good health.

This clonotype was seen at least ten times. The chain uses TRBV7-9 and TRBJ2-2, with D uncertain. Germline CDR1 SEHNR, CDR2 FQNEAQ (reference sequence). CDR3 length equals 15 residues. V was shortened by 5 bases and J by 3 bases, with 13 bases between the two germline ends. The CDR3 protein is CASSPGELDTGELFF. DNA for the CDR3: TGTGCCAGCAGCCCAGGAGAGCTGGACACCGGGGAGCTGTTTTTT.

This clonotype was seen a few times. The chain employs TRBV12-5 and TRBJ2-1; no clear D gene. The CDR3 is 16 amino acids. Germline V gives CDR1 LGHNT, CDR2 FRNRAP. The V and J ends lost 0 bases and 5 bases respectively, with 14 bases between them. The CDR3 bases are TGTGCTAGTGGTTTGGTACTCGCAGCTGCCGACAATGAGCAGTTCTTC. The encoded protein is CASGLVLAAADNEQFF. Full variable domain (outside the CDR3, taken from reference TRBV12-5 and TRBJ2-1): DARVTQTPRHKVTEMGQEVTMRCQPILGHNTVFWYRQTMMQGLELLAYFRNRAPLDDSGMPKDRFSAEMPDATLATLKIQPSEPRDSAVYFCASGLVLAAADNEQFFGPGTRLTVL.

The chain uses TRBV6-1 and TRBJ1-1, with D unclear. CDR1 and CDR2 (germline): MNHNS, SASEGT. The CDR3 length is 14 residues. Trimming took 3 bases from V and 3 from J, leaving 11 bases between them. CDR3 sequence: CASSDIPGDTEAFF. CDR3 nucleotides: TGTGCCAGCAGTGATATCCCCGGGGACACTGAAGCTTTCTTT.

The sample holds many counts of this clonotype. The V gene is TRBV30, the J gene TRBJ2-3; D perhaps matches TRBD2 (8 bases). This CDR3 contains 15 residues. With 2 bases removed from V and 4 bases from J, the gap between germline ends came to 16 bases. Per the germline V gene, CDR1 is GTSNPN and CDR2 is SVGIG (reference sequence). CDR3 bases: TGTGCCTGGAGTTCGGGACTAGGGGGCCCAGATACGCAGTATTTT. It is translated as CAWSSGLGGPDTQYF.

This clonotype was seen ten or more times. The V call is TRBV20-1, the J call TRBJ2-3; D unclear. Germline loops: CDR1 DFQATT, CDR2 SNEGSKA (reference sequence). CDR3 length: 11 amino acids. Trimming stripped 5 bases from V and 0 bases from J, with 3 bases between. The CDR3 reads CSALSTDTQYF. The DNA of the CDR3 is TGCAGTGCTCTCAGCACAGATACGCAGTATTTT.

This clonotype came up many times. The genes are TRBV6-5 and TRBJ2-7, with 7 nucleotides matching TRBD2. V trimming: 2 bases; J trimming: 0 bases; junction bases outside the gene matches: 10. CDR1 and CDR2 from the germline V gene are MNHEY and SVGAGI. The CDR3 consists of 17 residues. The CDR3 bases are TGTGCCAGCAGTTACCAGATGGCGGGAGCCAGCTCCTACGAGCAGTACTTC. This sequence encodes CASSYQMAGASSYEQYF.

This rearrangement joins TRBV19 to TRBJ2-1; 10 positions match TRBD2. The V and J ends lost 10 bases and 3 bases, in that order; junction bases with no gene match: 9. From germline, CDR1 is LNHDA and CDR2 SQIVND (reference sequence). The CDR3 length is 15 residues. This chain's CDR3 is CATSSEREGYNEQFF. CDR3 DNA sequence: TGTGCCACCTCCTCCGAGCGGGAGGGCTACAATGAGCAGTTCTTC.

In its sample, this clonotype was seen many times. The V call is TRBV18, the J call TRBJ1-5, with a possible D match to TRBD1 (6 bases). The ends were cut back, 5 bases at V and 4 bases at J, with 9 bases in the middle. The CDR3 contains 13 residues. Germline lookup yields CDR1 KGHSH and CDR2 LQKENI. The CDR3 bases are TGTGCCAGCTCAGACGGACAGAATCAGCCCCAGCATTTT. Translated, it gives CASSDGQNQPQHF. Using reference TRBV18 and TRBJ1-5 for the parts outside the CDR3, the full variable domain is NAGVMQNPRHLVRRRGQEARLRCSPMKGHSHVYWYRQLPEEGLKFMVYLQKENIIDESGMPKERFSAEFPKEGPSILRIQQVVRGDSAAYFCASSDGQNQPQHFGDGTRLSIL.

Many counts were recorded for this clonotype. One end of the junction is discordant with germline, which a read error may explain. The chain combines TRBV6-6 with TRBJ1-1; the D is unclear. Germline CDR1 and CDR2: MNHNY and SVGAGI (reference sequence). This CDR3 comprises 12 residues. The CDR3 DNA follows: TGTGCCAGCAGACAGCCGAACGCTGAAGCTTTCTTT. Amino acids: CASRQPNAEAFF.

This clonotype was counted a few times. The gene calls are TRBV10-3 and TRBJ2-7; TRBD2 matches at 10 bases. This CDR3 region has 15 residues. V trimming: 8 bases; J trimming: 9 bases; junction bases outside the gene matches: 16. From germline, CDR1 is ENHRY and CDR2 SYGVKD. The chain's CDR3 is CAIGVAGGQQNLQYF. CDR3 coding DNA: TGTGCCATCGGGGTAGCGGGAGGCCAACAGAACCTGCAGTACTTC.

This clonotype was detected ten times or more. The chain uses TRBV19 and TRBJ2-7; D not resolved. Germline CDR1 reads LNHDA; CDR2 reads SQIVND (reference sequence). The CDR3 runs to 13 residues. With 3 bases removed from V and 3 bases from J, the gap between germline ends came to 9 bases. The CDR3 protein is CASSMVDGYEQYF. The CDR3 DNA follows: TGTGCCAGTAGTATGGTAGATGGCTACGAGCAGTACTTC.

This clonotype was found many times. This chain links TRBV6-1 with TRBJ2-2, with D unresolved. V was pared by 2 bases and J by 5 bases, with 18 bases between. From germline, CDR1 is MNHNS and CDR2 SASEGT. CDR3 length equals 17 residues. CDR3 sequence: CASSEYVGPPETGELFF. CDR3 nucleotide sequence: TGTGCCAGCAGTGAATATGTGGGCCCTCCGGAGACCGGGGAGCTGTTTTTT.

Here the CDR3 reads CASSIVQAPSTDTQYF. The CDR3, as DNA: TGTGCCAGTAGTATAGTCCAAGCGCCCAGCACAGATACGCAGTATTTT. The rearrangement uses TRBV19 and TRBJ2-3; D is ambiguous. The germline V gene has CDR1 LNHDA and CDR2 SQIVND (reference sequence). The CDR3 spans 16 residues. Trimming pared 1 base from V and 0 bases from J, leaving 11 bases between.

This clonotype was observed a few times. In DNA form, the CDR3 reads TGTGCCAGCCGCCCCTTTGGGCCCGGGGAGCTGTTTTTT. Amino acids: CASRPFGPGELFF. V and J are TRBV6-5 and TRBJ2-2; D unresolved. This CDR3 is 13 amino acids long. Germline V gene sequence: CDR1 MNHEY, CDR2 SVGAGI. V was trimmed by 8 bases and J by 6 bases, leaving 13 bases between them.

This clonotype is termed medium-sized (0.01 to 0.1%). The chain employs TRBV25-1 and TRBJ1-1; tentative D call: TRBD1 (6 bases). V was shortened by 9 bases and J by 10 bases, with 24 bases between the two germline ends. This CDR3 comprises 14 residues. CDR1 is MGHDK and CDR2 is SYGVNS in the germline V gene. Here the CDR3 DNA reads TGTGCCAGTTGCCCCGCGACAGGACGAACTAGAGCTTTCTTT. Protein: CASCPATGRTRAFF.

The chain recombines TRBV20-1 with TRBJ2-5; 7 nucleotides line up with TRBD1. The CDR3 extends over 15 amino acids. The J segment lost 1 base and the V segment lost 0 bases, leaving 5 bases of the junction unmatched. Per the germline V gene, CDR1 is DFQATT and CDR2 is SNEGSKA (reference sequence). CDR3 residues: CSARDPWTGQETQYF. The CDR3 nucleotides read TGCAGTGCTAGAGATCCGTGGACAGGCCAAGAGACCCAGTACTTC.

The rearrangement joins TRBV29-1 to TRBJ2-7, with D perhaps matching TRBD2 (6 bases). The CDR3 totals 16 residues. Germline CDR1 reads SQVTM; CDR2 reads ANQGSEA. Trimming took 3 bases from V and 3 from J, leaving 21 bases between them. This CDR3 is CSVEVGSGGTSYEQYF. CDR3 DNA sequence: TGCAGCGTTGAGGTTGGATCGGGCGGGACCAGCTACGAGCAGTACTTC.

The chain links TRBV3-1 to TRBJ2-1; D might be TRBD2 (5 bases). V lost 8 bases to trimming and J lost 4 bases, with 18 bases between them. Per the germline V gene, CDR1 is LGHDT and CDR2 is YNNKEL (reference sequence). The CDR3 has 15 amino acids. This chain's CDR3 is CASGEMTGVYNEQFF. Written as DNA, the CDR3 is TGTGCCAGCGGAGAAATGACCGGGGTTTACAATGAGCAGTTCTTC.

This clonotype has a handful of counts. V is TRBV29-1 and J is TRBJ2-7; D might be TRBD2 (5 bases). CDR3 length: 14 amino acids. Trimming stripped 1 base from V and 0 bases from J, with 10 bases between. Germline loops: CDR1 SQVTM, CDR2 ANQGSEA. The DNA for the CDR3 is TGCAGCGTTGAAGTTCCGGGGAGCTCCTACGAGCAGTACTTC. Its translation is CSVEVPGSSYEQYF.